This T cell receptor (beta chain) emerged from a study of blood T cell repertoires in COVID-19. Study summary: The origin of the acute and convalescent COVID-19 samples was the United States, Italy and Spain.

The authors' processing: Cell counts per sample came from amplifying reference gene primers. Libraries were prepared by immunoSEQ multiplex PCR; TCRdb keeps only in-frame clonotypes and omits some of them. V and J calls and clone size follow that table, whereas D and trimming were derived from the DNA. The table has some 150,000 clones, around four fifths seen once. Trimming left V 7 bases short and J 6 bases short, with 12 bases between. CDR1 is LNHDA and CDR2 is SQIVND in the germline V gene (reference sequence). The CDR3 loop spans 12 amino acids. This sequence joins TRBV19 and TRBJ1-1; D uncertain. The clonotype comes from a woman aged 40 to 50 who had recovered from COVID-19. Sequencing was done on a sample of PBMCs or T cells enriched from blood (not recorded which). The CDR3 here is CASTLGGAEAFF. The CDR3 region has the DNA TGTGCCAGTACTCTCGGAGGCGCTGAAGCTTTCTTT.